One sample yielded the 26 T cell receptor beta chains listed below, sequenced in a study of monozygotic twins with cystic fibrosis. TCRdb's table, derived via immunoSEQ multiplex PCR, lists solely in-frame clones and lacks some. The sample has about 36,000 clones, 84% seen once; the top ten hold roughly 1.5%. Input material: blood. Receptors were obtained from a girl aged 2 to 10 with cystic fibrosis.

The chain links TRBV30 to TRBJ1-2; possibly TRBD1 for D (5 bases). The germline V gene has CDR1 GTSNPN and CDR2 SVGIG (reference sequence). Trimming took 7 bases from V and 2 from J, leaving 20 bases between them. The CDR3 totals 15 residues. CDR3 protein: CASNAPGTVNYGYTF. The CDR3 coding sequence is TGTGCCTCCAATGCGCCCGGGACGGTAAACTATGGCTACACCTTC.

V is TRBV10-3 and J is TRBJ2-7; D not certain. This CDR3 spans 9 amino acids. Germline V CDR1 and CDR2: ENHRY, SYGVKD. V was trimmed by 3 bases and J by 6 bases, leaving 0 bases between them. Written as DNA, the CDR3 is TGTGCCATCAGTGACGAGCAGTACTTC. It is translated as CAISDEQYF.

This clone has more than one count but fewer than ten. The CDR3 nucleotides are TGTGCCAGCAGCGGTGCCGGGGCGAACACTGAAGCTTTCTTT. This sequence encodes CASSGAGANTEAFF. V usage is TRBV9 and J usage is TRBJ1-1; D is possibly TRBD1 (5 bases). V dropped 3 bases and J dropped 1 base, with 10 bases sitting between them. The CDR3 extends over 14 amino acids. CDR1 and CDR2 from the germline V gene are SGDLS and YYNGEE.

The gene calls are TRBV27 and TRBJ2-6; no reliable D call. This CDR3 is built from 13 residues. The germline V gene has CDR1 MNHEY and CDR2 SMNVEV (reference sequence). V lost 6 bases to trimming and J lost 0 bases, with 3 bases between them. CDR3 in amino acids: CASSASGANVLTF. CDR3 DNA: TGTGCCAGCAGCGCCTCTGGGGCCAACGTCCTGACTTTC. The full variable domain, in which reference TRBV27 and TRBJ2-6 provide the parts outside the CDR3, is EAQVTQNPRYLITVTGKKLTVTCSQNMNHEYMSWYRQDPGLGLRQIYYSMNVEVTDKGDVPEGYKVSRKEKRNFPLILESPSPNQTSLYFCASSASGANVLTFGAGSRLTVL.

Details on this clone: In this CDR3 the conserved last residue, phenylalanine or tryptophan, is missing, so a read error is likely. The limits of the CDR3 on the DNA are not certain, so only TCRdb's listed CDR3 is given. The J gene is TRBJ2-7, the V gene TRBV19; no DNA check was done on the table's D call, TRBD1. Germline lookup yields CDR1 LNHDA and CDR2 SQIVND (reference sequence). The CDR3 sequence runs 12 residues, both termini included. CDR3 protein: CASSIAETGSLL.

The rearrangement uses TRBV27 and TRBJ2-5; 9 positions agree with TRBD2. In germline, CDR1 is MNHEY, CDR2 SMNVEV (reference sequence). The CDR3 length is 17 residues. V lost 3 bases to trimming and J lost 2 bases; unmatched junction nucleotides: 10. This CDR3 reads CASSLRLERGVQETQYF. Written as DNA, the CDR3 is TGTGCCAGCAGTTTGAGACTTGAGCGGGGGGTACAAGAGACCCAGTACTTC.

The CDR3 DNA reads TGTGCCAGCAGCCCGAGGTCCGGGTTTAATTCACCCCTCCACTTT. Residues: CASSPRSGFNSPLHF. The genes are TRBV11-2 and TRBJ1-6, with no clear D. CDR3 length: 15 amino acids. Trimming pared 5 bases from V and 6 bases from J, leaving 14 bases between. Germline-derived CDR1 and CDR2 are SGHAT and FQNNGV.

V is TRBV9 and J is TRBJ1-6; D ambiguous. The CDR3 sequence is 15 residues long. The V gene's germline CDR1 is SGDLS and CDR2 YYNGEE. V lost 4 bases, J lost 2 bases, and 10 bases lay in between. CDR3 sequence: CASSPGLTYNSPLHF. DNA of the CDR3: TGTGCCAGCAGCCCCGGCCTAACCTATAATTCACCCCTCCACTTT.

CDR3 bases: TGTGCCAGCAGCCAAGATCCGACAGCTAACTATGGCTACACCTTC. Residues: CASSQDPTANYGYTF. This sequence joins TRBV4-2 and TRBJ1-2; possible D gene TRBD1, 5 bases. Trimming removed 0 bases from V and 0 bases from J, with 8 bases in between. CDR3 length equals 15 residues. Germline CDR1 LGHNA, CDR2 YNFKEQ.

The J gene is TRBJ1-4, the V gene TRBV6-6, with D possibly matching TRBD1 (6 bases). Trimming pared 7 bases from V and 5 bases from J, leaving 8 bases between. This CDR3 is 12 amino acids long. CDR1 and CDR2 from the germline V gene are MNHNY and SVGAGI (reference sequence). The CDR3 DNA is TGTGCCAGCAAGGGACAAAATGAAAAACTGTTTTTT. Its translation: CASKGQNEKLFF.

This clone has only one observation. J is TRBJ1-5 and V is TRBV7-2; D is uncertain. V lost 1 base and J 5 bases, leaving 3 bases between the germline ends. This CDR3 has 12 residues. The germline gives CDR1 SGHTA, CDR2 FQGNSA. The CDR3 sequence: CASSLVDQPQHF. CDR3 in DNA: TGTGCCAGCAGCTTAGTGGATCAGCCCCAGCATTTT.

V usage is TRBV2 and J usage is TRBJ1-2; the match to TRBD1 covers 7 bases. With V trimmed by 4 bases and J by 4 bases, 9 bases remained unmatched. The CDR3 length is 15 residues. CDR1 is SNHLY, CDR2 FYNNEI, per germline. The CDR3 DNA sequence: TGTGCCAGCAGTGGGCAGAAGGGGGCAAGCTATGGCTACACCTTC. This encodes CASSGQKGASYGYTF. Together with reference TRBV2 and TRBJ1-2, the CDR3 gives the full variable domain: EPEVTQTPSHQVTQMGQEVILRCVPISNHLYFYWYRQILGQKVEFLVSFYNNEISEKSEIFDDQFSVERPDGSNFTLKIRSTKLEDSAMYFCASSGQKGASYGYTFGSGTRLTVV.

Only one count was recorded for this clone. This sequence joins TRBV5-6 and TRBJ1-2, with D perhaps matching TRBD1 (5 bases). The V gene's germline CDR1 is SGHDT and CDR2 YYEEEE. With 5 bases removed from V and 3 bases from J, the gap between germline ends came to 17 bases. The CDR3 extends over 15 amino acids. In nucleotides, the CDR3 is TGTGCCAGCAGTCTGGGACTTCAGGGAGACTATGGCTACACCTTC. Its translation is CASSLGLQGDYGYTF.

In its sample, this clone was seen a few times. J is TRBJ1-1 and V is TRBV9; D call uncertain. Germline CDR1 SGDLS, CDR2 YYNGEE. The CDR3 sequence is 14 residues long. Trimming cost V 0 bases and J 3 bases, with 9 bases left between them. CDR3 loop: CASSVGQFYTEAFF. The CDR3 coding sequence is TGTGCCAGCAGCGTAGGCCAGTTCTACACTGAAGCTTTCTTT.

This sequence joins TRBV10-3 and TRBJ1-1; D unclear. Germline V gene lookup returns CDR1 ENHRY and CDR2 SYGVKD. V dropped 0 bases and J dropped 7 bases, with 12 bases sitting between them. The CDR3 runs to 14 residues. In DNA, the CDR3 is TGTGCCATCAGTGAGTCGACTGCGAGGCTTGAAGCTTTCTTT. The encoded protein is CAISESTARLEAFF.

This chain connects TRBV5-1 to TRBJ1-2; D possibly corresponds to TRBD1 (6 bases). CDR3 length equals 15 residues. Germline V CDR1 and CDR2: SGHRS, YFSETQ. V was pared by 7 bases and J by 5 bases, with 21 bases between. The CDR3 DNA reads TGCGCCAGCCAGCCCGTTCCAGGGGAAGGTTATGGCTACACCTTC. Its protein is CASQPVPGEGYGYTF. Variable domain in full (rest from reference TRBV5-1 and TRBJ1-2): KAGVTQTPRYLIKTRGQQVTLSCSPISGHRSVSWYQQTPGQGLQFLFEYFSETQRNKGNFPGRFSGRQFSNSRSEMNVSTLELGDSALYLCASQPVPGEGYGYTFGSGTRLTVV.

This clone was seen just once. This chain joins TRBV9 and TRBJ2-1; the D is unclear. This CDR3 is 15 amino acids long. With 3 bases removed from V and 5 bases from J, the gap between germline ends came to 15 bases. Germline CDR1 is SGDLS and CDR2 is YYNGEE. CDR3 protein: CASSATWVLNNEQFF. CDR3 DNA: TGTGCCAGCAGCGCTACTTGGGTCCTAAACAATGAGCAGTTCTTC.

This clone was counted between two and nine times. The gene calls are TRBV5-1 and TRBJ2-7; D unclear. The length of the CDR3 is 13 residues. With 0 bases removed from V and 6 bases from J, the gap between germline ends came to 10 bases. CDR1 SGHRS and CDR2 YFSETQ come from the germline V gene. The CDR3 DNA reads as TGCGCCAGCAGCTTGGGGCAGTGGGGCGAGCAGTACTTC. Translating it yields CASSLGQWGEQYF. Variable domain in full (rest from reference TRBV5-1 and TRBJ2-7): KAGVTQTPRYLIKTRGQQVTLSCSPISGHRSVSWYQQTPGQGLQFLFEYFSETQRNKGNFPGRFSGRQFSNSRSEMNVSTLELGDSALYLCASSLGQWGEQYFGPGTRLTVT.

The rearrangement joins TRBV30 to TRBJ1-5, with 8 positions matching TRBD1. The ends lost 5 bases at V and 2 bases at J; junction bases unmatched: 2. The CDR3 is 13 residues long. CDR1 is GTSNPN, CDR2 SVGIG, per germline (reference sequence). Here the CDR3 DNA reads TGTGCCTGGGGGGGACAGGGCAATCAGCCCCAGCATTTT. Protein sequence: CAWGGQGNQPQHF.

This chain connects TRBV5-1 to TRBJ2-5; 11 nucleotides match TRBD2. The CDR3 runs to 18 residues. CDR1 is SGHRS, CDR2 YFSETQ, per germline. V lost 1 base, J lost 4 bases, and 12 bases stayed unmatched. CDR3 DNA: TGCGCCAGCAGCTTGCGACTAGCGGGGTTGCGGCGGGGAGAGACCCAGTACTTC. As protein: CASSLRLAGLRRGETQYF.

The rearrangement uses TRBV4-1 and TRBJ2-5, with TRBD2 identical over 7 bases. Per the germline V gene, CDR1 is MGHRA and CDR2 is YSYEKL. V was clipped by 0 bases and J by 5 bases; unmatched bases: 6. The CDR3 is 15 residues long. CDR3 sequence reads: CASSQDGTMGETQYF. CDR3 sequence (DNA): TGCGCCAGCAGCCAAGACGGGACTATGGGGGAGACCCAGTACTTC.

This chain joins TRBV7-8 and TRBJ1-1; the D is unclear. There are 13 residues in the CDR3. V was trimmed by 5 bases and J by 6 bases, leaving 13 bases between them. The V gene's germline CDR1 is SGHVS and CDR2 FQNEAQ. CDR3 DNA: TGTGCCAGCAGCGGACGAGGTTCGGCTGAAGCTTTCTTT. Its translation: CASSGRGSAEAFF.

The rearrangement uses TRBV29-1 and TRBJ2-2, with TRBD1 identical over 9 bases. Germline V gene lookup returns CDR1 SQVTM and CDR2 ANQGSEA. The length of the CDR3 is 15 residues. The CDR3 sequence is CGQDRGPSNTGELFF. CDR3 coding DNA: TGCGGTCAGGACAGGGGCCCTTCGAACACCGGGGAGCTGTTTTTT.

CDR3 nucleotide sequence: TGTGCCAGCAGTCCGTTGGCCAGGGGGTTTCACTCGGTCGGCAATCAGCCCCAGCATTTT. Amino acid sequence: CASSPLARGFHSVGNQPQHF. The genes are TRBV2 and TRBJ1-5; 7 positions match TRBD1. This CDR3 has 20 residues. The germline V gene has CDR1 SNHLY and CDR2 FYNNEI. The V gene end was trimmed by 5 bases and the J gene end by 2 bases; junction bases not matched to a gene: 21.

The gene calls are TRBV21-1 and TRBJ1-5. TRBV21-1 corresponds to a pseudogene. The CDR3 is made up of 14 amino acids. DNA of the CDR3: TGTGCCAGCAGCCTAAGGGGGGGCAATCAGCCCCAGCATTTT. It is translated as CASSLRGGNQPQHF.

V gene TRBV6-5 combines with J gene TRBJ2-1, with D perhaps TRBD1 (5 bases). This CDR3 has 13 residues. V lost 8 bases and J lost 8, with 16 bases in between. Germline CDR1 is MNHEY and CDR2 is SVGAGI. The CDR3 bases are TGTGCCAGCTCTCTGGGGCGGTCCTATGAGCAGTTCTTC. Residues: CASSLGRSYEQFF.